The source of this TCR beta chain is a study of CD8 T cells in ankylosing spondylitis. Study-level findings and limits: A TCR beta motif made of 7 to 9 highly homologous variants seemed typical of ankylosing spondylitis blood.

The table lists this clonotype with a few counts. Its antigen is unknown. TCRdb processed the 5' RACE reads anew with MiXCR; each CDR3 protein has one entry. This table has some 840,000 distinct CDR3 sequences, 12% appearing once. This CDR3 has 12 residues. V lost 8 bases, J lost 0 bases, and 7 bases lay in between. Germline V gives CDR1 MNHEY, CDR2 SVGAGI. The receptor was isolated from a male donor with ankylosing spondylitis. This chain connects TRBV6-5 to TRBJ2-5, with D uncertain. The sequenced sample consisted of blood, either unsorted or a sorted T cell fraction (not recorded which). The CDR3 loop reads CASVDNQETQYF. The CDR3 DNA reads TGTGCCAGCGTCGACAACCAAGAGACCCAGTACTTC.